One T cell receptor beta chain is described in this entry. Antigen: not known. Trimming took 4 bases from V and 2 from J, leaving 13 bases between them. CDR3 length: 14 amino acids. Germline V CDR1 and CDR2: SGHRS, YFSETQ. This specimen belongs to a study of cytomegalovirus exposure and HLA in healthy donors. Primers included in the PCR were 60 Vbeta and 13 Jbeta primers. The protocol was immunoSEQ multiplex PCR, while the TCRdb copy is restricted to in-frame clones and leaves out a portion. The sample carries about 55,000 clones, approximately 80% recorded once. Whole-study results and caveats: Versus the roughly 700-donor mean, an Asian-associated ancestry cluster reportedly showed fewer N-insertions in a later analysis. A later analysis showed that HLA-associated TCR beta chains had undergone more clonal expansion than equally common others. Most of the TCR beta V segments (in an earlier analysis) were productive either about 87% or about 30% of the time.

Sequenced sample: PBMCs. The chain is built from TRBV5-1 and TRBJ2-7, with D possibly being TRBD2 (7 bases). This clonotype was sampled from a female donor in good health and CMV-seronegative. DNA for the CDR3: TGCGCCAGCAGCCCGGGGGGCACCCCCTACGAGCAGTACTTC. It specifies CASSPGGTPYEQYF.